The next 7 T cell receptor beta chains were all read from a single sample in a study of CD8+CD57+ T cells in acquired aplastic anemia. The TCR beta profiling, which covered VDJ combination and CDR3 sequence, was carried out using genomic DNA as the template. TCRdb ran MiXCR on the reads and lists one entry per CDR3 protein. The sample consists of approximately 260,000 distinct CDR3 sequences, 70% to 85% of them appearing once. Whoever was chosen for sequencing had shown CD8+CD57+ cell expansion by flow cytometry. The sample consisted of sorted CD4+, CD8+, or CD8+CD57+ T cells (not recorded which) from PBMCs. The receptors derive from a human donor with aplastic anemia.

This clonotype occurred a few times. The V and J genes are TRBV7-2 and TRBJ1-2; no firm D call. The CDR3 consists of 12 residues. Trimming stripped 5 bases from V and 2 bases from J, with 6 bases between. Germline V CDR1 and CDR2: SGHTA, FQGNSA. The CDR3 nucleotides are TGTGCCAGCAGCCAGCCCAACTATGGCTACACCTTC. Protein product: CASSQPNYGYTF.

The chain is built from TRBV7-9 and TRBJ2-3, with 7 positions matching TRBD1. The CDR3 is 15 residues long. Germline values: CDR1 SEHNR, CDR2 FQNEAQ (reference sequence). Trimming took 5 bases from V and 9 from J; bases not matched to a gene: 14. The CDR3 loop is CASSLQGTARVTQYF. As DNA, the CDR3 is TGTGCCAGCAGCCTACAGGGGACGGCCAGGGTCACGCAGTATTTT.

This chain links TRBV7-9 with TRBJ2-3; perhaps D is TRBD1 or TRBD2 (6 bases each). This CDR3 region has 13 residues. Per germline, CDR1 SEHNR and CDR2 FQNEAQ (reference sequence). Trimming cost V 8 bases and J 15 bases, with 24 bases left between them. The CDR3 DNA is TGTGCCAGCGGGGACGGGGGCGCGGATCCATACTATTTT. The encoded protein is CASGDGGADPYYF.

The chain couples TRBV4-3 to TRBJ2-5, with D unclear. CDR1 is LGHNA and CDR2 is YSLEER in the germline V gene. Trimming shortened V by 0 bases and J by 1 base, and 27 bases separated the two germline ends. The length of the CDR3 is 21 residues. CDR3 residues: CASSQDFHTDDNSPLQETQYF. CDR3 sequence (DNA): TGCGCCAGCAGCCAAGATTTTCACACAGACGATAATTCACCCCTCCAAGAGACCCAGTACTTC.

The sample holds a few counts of this clonotype. J is TRBJ2-1 and V is TRBV2; D ambiguous. This CDR3 region has 14 residues. Germline CDR1 and CDR2: SNHLY and FYNNEI. Trimming took off 2 bases at V and 0 bases at J, with 5 bases between the two ends. The CDR3 is CASSELVSYNEQFF. CDR3 DNA sequence: TGTGCCAGCAGTGAACTCGTCTCCTACAATGAGCAGTTCTTC.

The rearrangement joins TRBV9 to TRBJ2-3, with 7 bases matching TRBD1. The length of the CDR3 is 14 residues. The V and J ends lost 0 bases and 12 bases, in that order; junction bases with no gene match: 10. Germline V gives CDR1 SGDLS, CDR2 YYNGEE. CDR3 sequence reads: CASSVGGQRTTQYF. The CDR3, as DNA: TGTGCCAGCAGCGTAGGGGGACAGCGCACTACTCAGTATTTT. Combining the CDR3 with reference TRBV9 and TRBJ2-3 gives the whole variable domain DSGVTQTPKHLITATGQRVTLRCSPRSGDLSVYWYQQSLDQGLQFLIQYYNGEERAKGNILERFSAQQFPDLHSELNLSSLELGDSALYFCASSVGGQRTTQYFGPGTRLTVL.

The chain employs TRBV5-1 and TRBJ2-1; 13 bases fit TRBD2. Germline V gene sequence: CDR1 SGHRS, CDR2 YFSETQ. The CDR3 consists of 14 residues. With V trimmed by 3 bases and J by 9 bases, 3 bases remained unmatched. CDR3 loop: CASSWTSGSTEQFF. In nucleotides, the CDR3 is TGCGCCAGCAGCTGGACTAGCGGGAGTACTGAGCAGTTCTTC.